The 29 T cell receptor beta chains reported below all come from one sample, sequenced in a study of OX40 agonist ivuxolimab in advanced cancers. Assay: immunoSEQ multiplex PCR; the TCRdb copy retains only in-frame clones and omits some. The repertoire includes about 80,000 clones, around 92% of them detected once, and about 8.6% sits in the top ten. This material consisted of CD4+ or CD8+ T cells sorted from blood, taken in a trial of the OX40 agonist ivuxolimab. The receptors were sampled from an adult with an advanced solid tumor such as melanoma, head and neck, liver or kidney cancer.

The CDR3 nucleotides are TGTGCCAGCAGCTTAATTTCGGTTGACTGGTCAGAGACCCAGTACTTC. This sequence encodes CASSLISVDWSETQYF. The chain joins TRBV7-9 to TRBJ2-5; D gene uncertain. V was shortened by 2 bases and J by 4 bases, with 17 bases between the two germline ends. The CDR3 has 16 residues. CDR1 is SEHNR and CDR2 is FQNEAQ in the germline V gene (reference sequence).

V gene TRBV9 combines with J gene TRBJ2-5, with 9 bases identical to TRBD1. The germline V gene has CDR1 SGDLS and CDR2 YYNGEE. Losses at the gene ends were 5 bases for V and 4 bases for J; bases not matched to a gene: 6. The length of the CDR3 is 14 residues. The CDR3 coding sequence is TGTGCCAGCAGGGGACAGGGTCAGGGAGAGACCCAGTACTTC. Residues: CASRGQGQGETQYF.

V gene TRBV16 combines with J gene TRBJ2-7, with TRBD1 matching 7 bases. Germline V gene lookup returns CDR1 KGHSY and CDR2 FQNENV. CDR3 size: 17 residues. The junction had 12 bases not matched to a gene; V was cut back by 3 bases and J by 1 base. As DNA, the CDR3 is TGTGCCAGCAGCCACGAGTACGGGACAGAGGATTCCTACGAGCAGTACTTC. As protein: CASSHEYGTEDSYEQYF.

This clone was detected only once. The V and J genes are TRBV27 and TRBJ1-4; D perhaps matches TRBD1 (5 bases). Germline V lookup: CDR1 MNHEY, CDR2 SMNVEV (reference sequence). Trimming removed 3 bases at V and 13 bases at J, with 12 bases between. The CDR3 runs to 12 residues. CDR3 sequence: CASSFGGGILFF. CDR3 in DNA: TGTGCCAGCAGTTTCGGGGGGGGGATACTGTTTTTT.

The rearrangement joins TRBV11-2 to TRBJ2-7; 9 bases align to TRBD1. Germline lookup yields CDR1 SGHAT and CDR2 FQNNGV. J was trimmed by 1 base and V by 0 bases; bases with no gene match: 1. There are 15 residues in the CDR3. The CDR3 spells CASSLEGQGSYEQYF. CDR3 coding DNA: TGTGCCAGCAGCTTAGAAGGACAGGGGTCCTACGAGCAGTACTTC.

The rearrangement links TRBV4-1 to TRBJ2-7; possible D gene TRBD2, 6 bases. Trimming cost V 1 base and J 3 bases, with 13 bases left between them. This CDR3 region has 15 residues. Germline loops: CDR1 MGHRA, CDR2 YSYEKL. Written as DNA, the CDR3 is TGCGCCAGCAGCCAAGGTGGAGGGGAAGGCTACGAGCAGTACTTC. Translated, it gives CASSQGGGEGYEQYF.

The CDR3 DNA reads TGTGCTAGTGGAAAACCCGGGAACTACGACTACGAGCAGTACTTC. It translates to CASGKPGNYDYEQYF. This chain connects TRBV12-5 to TRBJ2-7, with D possibly TRBD2 on 5 matching bases. This CDR3 is built from 15 residues. V shed 6 bases and J shed 3 bases, with 18 bases lying between them. CDR1 is LGHNT and CDR2 is FRNRAP in the germline V gene.

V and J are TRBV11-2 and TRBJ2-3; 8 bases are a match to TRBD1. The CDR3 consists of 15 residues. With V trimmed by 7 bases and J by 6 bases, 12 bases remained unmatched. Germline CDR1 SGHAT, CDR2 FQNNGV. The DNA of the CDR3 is TGTGCCAGCACCAGGGGCAGGGGGCATTTGGATACGCAGTATTTT. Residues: CASTRGRGHLDTQYF.

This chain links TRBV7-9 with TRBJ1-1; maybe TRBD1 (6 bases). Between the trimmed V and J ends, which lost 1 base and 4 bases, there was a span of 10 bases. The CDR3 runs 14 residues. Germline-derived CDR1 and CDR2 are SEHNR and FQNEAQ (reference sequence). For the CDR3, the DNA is TGTGCCAGCAGCTTAGGGGGGCAAAGCACTGAAGCTTTCTTT. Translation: CASSLGGQSTEAFF.

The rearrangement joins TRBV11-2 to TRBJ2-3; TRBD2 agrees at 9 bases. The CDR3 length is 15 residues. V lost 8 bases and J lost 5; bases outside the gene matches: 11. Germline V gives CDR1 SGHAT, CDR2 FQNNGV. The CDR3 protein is CASCSRGGLGDTQYF. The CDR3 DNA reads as TGTGCCAGCTGCTCGCGGGGGGGCCTAGGAGATACGCAGTATTTT. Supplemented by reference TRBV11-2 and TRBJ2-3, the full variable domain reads EAGVAQSPRYKIIEKRQSVAFWCNPISGHATLYWYQQILGQGPKLLIQFQNNGVVDDSQLPKDRFSAERLKGVDSTLKIQPAKLEDSAVYLCASCSRGGLGDTQYFGPGTRLTVL.

The CDR3 DNA follows: TGCGCCAGCAGCTTTTCTAGCGGTTACGAGCAGTACTTC. It encodes CASSFSSGYEQYF. The V gene is TRBV5-1, the J gene TRBJ2-7; TRBD2 matches 7 bases. Germline loops: CDR1 SGHRS, CDR2 YFSETQ. The CDR3 is 13 residues long. Trimming cost V 2 bases and J 4 bases; bases outside gene matches: 3.

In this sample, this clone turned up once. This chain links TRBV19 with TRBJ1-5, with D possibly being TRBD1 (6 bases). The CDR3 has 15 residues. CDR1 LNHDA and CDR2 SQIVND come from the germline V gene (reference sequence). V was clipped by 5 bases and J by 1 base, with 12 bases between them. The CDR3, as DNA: TGTGCCAGTAGTCTTGGACAGCCGAGCAATCAGCCCCAGCATTTT. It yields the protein CASSLGQPSNQPQHF.

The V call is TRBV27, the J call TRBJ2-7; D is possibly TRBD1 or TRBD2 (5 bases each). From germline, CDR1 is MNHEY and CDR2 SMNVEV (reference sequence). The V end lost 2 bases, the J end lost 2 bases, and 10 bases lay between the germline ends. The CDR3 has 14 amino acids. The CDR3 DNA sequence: TGTGCCAGCAGTTTACGGCAGGGAGCCTACGAGCAGTACTTC. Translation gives CASSLRQGAYEQYF.

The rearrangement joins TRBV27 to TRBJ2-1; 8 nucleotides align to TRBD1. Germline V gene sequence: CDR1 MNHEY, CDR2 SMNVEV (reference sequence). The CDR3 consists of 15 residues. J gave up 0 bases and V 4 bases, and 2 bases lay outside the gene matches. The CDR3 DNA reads TGTGCCAGCAGTTCGGGGACAGGCTCCTACAATGAGCAGTTCTTC. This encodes CASSSGTGSYNEQFF.

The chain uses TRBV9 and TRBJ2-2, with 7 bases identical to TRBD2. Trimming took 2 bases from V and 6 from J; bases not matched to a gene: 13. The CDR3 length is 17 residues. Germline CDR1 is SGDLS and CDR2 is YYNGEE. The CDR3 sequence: CASSVTREGWGAGELFF. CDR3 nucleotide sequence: TGTGCCAGCAGCGTGACAAGGGAGGGGTGGGGCGCCGGGGAGCTGTTTTTT. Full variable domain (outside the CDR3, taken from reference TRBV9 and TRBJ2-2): DSGVTQTPKHLITATGQRVTLRCSPRSGDLSVYWYQQSLDQGLQFLIQYYNGEERAKGNILERFSAQQFPDLHSELNLSSLELGDSALYFCASSVTREGWGAGELFFGEGSRLTVL.

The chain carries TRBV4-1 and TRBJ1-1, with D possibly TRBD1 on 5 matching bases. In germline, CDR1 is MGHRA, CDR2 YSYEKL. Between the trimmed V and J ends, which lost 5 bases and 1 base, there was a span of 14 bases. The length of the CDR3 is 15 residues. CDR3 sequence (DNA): TGCGCCAGCAGCTGGGGGGGGTCGGGGAACACTGAAGCTTTCTTT. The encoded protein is CASSWGGSGNTEAFF.

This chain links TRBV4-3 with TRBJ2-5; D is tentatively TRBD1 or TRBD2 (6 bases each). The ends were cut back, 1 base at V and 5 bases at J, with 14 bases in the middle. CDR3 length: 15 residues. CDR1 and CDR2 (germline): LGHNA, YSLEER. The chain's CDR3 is CASSQGQEGEETQYF. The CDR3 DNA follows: TGCGCCAGCAGCCAAGGTCAGGAGGGGGAGGAGACCCAGTACTTC.

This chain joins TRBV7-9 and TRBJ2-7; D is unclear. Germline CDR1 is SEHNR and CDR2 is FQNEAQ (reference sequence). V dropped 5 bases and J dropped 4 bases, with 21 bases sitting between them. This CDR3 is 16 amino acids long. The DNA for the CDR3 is TGTGCCAGCAGCCCCGATTTCCCCAGGACGCCTTACGAGCAGTACTTC. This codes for CASSPDFPRTPYEQYF.

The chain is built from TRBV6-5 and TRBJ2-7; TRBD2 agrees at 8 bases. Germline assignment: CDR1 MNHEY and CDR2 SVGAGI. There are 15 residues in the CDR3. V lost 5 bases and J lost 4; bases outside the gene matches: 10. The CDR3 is CASSKGSGEPYEQYF. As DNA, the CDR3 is TGTGCCAGCAGTAAAGGTAGCGGGGAGCCTTACGAGCAGTACTTC.

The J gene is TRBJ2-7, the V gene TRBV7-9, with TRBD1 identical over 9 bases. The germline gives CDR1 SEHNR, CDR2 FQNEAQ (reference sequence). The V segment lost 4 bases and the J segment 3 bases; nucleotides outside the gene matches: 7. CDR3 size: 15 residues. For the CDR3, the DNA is TGTGCCAGCAGCTATACAGGGGGCGAACTCTACGAGCAGTACTTC. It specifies CASSYTGGELYEQYF. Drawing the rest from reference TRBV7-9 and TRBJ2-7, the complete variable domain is DTGVSQNPRHKITKRGQNVTFRCDPISEHNRLYWYRQTLGQGPEFLTYFQNEAQLEKSRLLSDRFSAERPKGSFSTLEIQRTEQGDSAMYLCASSYTGGELYEQYFGPGTRLTVT.

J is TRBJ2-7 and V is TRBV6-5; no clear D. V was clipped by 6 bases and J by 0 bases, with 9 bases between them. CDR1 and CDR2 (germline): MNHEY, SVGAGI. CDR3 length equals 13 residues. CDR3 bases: TGTGCCAGCAGCCCAGGCGTCTCCTACGAGCAGTACTTC. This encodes CASSPGVSYEQYF.

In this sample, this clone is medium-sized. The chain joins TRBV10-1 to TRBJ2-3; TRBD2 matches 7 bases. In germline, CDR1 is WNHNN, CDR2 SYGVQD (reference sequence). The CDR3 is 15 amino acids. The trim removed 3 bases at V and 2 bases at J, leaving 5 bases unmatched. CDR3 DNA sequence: TGCGCCAGCAGTGACGGCGGGGGAGACACAGATACGCAGTATTTT. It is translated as CASSDGGGDTDTQYF.

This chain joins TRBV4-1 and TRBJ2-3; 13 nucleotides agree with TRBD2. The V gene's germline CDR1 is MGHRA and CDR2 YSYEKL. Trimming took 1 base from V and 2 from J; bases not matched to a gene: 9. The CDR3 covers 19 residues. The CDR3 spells CASSQGGPGTSGVTDTQYF. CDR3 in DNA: TGCGCCAGCAGCCAAGGGGGCCCGGGGACTAGCGGGGTCACAGATACGCAGTATTTT.

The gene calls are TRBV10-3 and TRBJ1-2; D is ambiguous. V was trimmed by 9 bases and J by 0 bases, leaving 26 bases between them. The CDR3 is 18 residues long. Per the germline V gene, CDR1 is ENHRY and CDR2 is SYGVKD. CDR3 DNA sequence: TGTGCCATTAGTCCGATTTGGCGGCCGGACCAGGCTAACTATGGCTACACCTTC. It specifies CAISPIWRPDQANYGYTF.

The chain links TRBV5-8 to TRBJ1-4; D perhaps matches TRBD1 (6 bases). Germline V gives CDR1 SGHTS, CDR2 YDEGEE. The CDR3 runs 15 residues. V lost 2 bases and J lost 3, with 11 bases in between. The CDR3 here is CASSFSRGSNEKLFF. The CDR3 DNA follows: TGTGCCAGCAGCTTCTCCAGGGGATCTAATGAAAAACTGTTTTTT.

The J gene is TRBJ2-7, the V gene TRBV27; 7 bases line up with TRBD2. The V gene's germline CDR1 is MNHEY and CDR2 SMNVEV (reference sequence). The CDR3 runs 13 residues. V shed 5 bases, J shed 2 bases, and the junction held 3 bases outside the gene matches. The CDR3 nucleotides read TGTGCCAGCAGTCTAGCGGCCACCTACGAGCAGTACTTC. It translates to CASSLAATYEQYF.

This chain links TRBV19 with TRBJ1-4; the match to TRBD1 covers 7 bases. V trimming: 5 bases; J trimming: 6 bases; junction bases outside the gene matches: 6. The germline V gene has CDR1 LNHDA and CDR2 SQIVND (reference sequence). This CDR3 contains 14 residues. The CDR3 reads CASSHGTVYEKLFF. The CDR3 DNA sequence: TGTGCCAGTAGTCACGGGACAGTGTATGAAAAACTGTTTTTT.

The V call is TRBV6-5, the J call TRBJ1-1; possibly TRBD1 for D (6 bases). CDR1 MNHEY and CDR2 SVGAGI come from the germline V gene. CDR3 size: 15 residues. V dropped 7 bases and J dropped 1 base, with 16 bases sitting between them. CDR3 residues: CASTPGGRANTEAFF. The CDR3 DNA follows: TGTGCCAGCACCCCCGGGGGGCGGGCGAACACTGAAGCTTTCTTT.

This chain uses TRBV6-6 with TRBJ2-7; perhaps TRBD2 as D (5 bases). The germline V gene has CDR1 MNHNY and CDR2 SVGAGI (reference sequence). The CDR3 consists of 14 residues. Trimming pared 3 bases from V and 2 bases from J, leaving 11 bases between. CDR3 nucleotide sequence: TGTGCCAGCAGTTATTCGGGGAGCCCCTACGAGCAGTACTTC. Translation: CASSYSGSPYEQYF.